These T cell receptor beta chains were read from a single sample in a study of response to subunit inactivated influenza vaccine. TCRdb independently ran MiXCR on the RT-PCR reads; one entry per CDR3 protein. Of 700,000 to 800,000 distinct CDR3 sequences in the sample, roughly 20% were seen once. The input for sequencing was PBMCs from blood, taken 4 to 6 days after vaccination. These receptors were taken from a man aged 45 to 65 who received an inactivated influenza vaccine. The CDR3 runs from the conserved cysteine through the conserved F or W. D genes are given only for firm matches. The size of a clone is reported for some rows only, either as once, few or many, or as a class for expanded clones.

cdr3_nt: TGTGCCAGCAGCTTTTACAGCCACTATGGCTACACCTTC
cdr3_aa: CASSFYSHYGYTF
clone_size: NA
d_call: NA
v_call: TRBV11-2
j_call: TRBJ1-2

cdr3_nt: TGTGCCAGCAGTTACCGTGACATCCAAGAGACCCAGTACTTC
cdr3_aa: CASSYRDIQETQYF
clone_size: NA
d_call: NA
v_call: TRBV6-2/TRBV6-3
j_call: TRBJ2-5

cdr3_nt: TGTGCCAGCAGACAGGGGACTAGCCAAGAGACCCAGTACTTC
cdr3_aa: CASRQGTSQETQYF
clone_size: NA
d_call: NA
v_call: TRBV6-1
j_call: TRBJ2-5

cdr3_nt: TGCAGTGCCGTAGGATGGGGCAGAGGAAACATTCAGTACTTC
cdr3_aa: CSAVGWGRGNIQYF
clone_size: few
d_call: NA
v_call: TRBV20-1
j_call: TRBJ2-4

cdr3_nt: TGCGCCAGCAGCTCGACCTCAGGTTTGTCTGAGCAGTACTTC
cdr3_aa: CASSSTSGLSEQYF
clone_size: NA
d_call: NA
v_call: TRBV5-1
j_call: TRBJ2-7

cdr3_nt: TGCGCCAGCAGTGTAGGGCTACGTTCACCCCTCCACTTT
cdr3_aa: CASSVGLRSPLHF
clone_size: many
d_call: NA
v_call: TRBV10-2
j_call: TRBJ1-6

cdr3_nt: TGTGCCAGCAGTTTATATGGGGGTTCAGATACGCAGTATTTT
cdr3_aa: CASSLYGGSDTQYF
clone_size: NA
d_call: NA
v_call: TRBV27
j_call: TRBJ2-3

cdr3_nt: TGCAGTGCTAGAGATCGGTCGGGACTAGCGGCCTACAATGAGCAGTTCTTC
cdr3_aa: CSARDRSGLAAYNEQFF
clone_size: NA
d_call: TRBD2
v_call: TRBV20-1
j_call: TRBJ2-1

cdr3_nt: TGTGCCAGCAGCCAAGATTACCGGGGGGCTTCTGGAAACACCATATATTTT
cdr3_aa: CASSQDYRGASGNTIYF
clone_size: few
d_call: NA
v_call: TRBV4-2
j_call: TRBJ1-3

cdr3_nt: TGTGCCAGCAGCGGATGGGACAGTATTAACTATGGCTACACCTTC
cdr3_aa: CASSGWDSINYGYTF
clone_size: few
d_call: TRBD1
v_call: TRBV9
j_call: TRBJ1-2

cdr3_nt: TGTGCCAGCAGCTTAGGGACCGGACGGAGATCAGATACGCAGTATTTT
cdr3_aa: CASSLGTGRRSDTQYF
clone_size: once
d_call: NA
v_call: TRBV7-2
j_call: TRBJ2-3

cdr3_nt: TGTGCCACCAGCAGCCTCGGCGCAGCCCGGAATGAGCAGTTCTTC
cdr3_aa: CATSSLGAARNEQFF
clone_size: NA
d_call: NA
v_call: TRBV15
j_call: TRBJ2-1

cdr3_nt: TGCAGCGCCTGGACAGGGGGCCACAATGAGCAGTTCTTC
cdr3_aa: CSAWTGGHNEQFF
clone_size: few
d_call: TRBD1
v_call: TRBV29-1
j_call: TRBJ2-1

cdr3_nt: TGTGCCAGCAGCTTGTCACTAGCAGCCTACAATGAGCAGTTCTTC
cdr3_aa: CASSLSLAAYNEQFF
clone_size: many
d_call: NA
v_call: TRBV5-5
j_call: TRBJ2-1

cdr3_nt: TGCAGCGTTGCCGACCTGTTTCCCGGTACGCAGTATTTT
cdr3_aa: CSVADLFPGTQYF
clone_size: few
d_call: NA
v_call: TRBV29-1
j_call: TRBJ2-3

cdr3_nt: TGTGCCAGCAGGACTATAGGCTCTGGAAACACCATATATTTT
cdr3_aa: CASRTIGSGNTIYF
clone_size: NA
d_call: NA
v_call: TRBV12-3/TRBV12-4
j_call: TRBJ1-3

cdr3_nt: TGTGCCAGCAGCTCATTAAGACACACCGGGGAGCTGTTTTTT
cdr3_aa: CASSSLRHTGELFF
clone_size: many
d_call: NA
v_call: TRBV7-9
j_call: TRBJ2-2

cdr3_nt: TGTGCCAGCAGCTACAGGACTAGCACAGATACGCAGTATTTT
cdr3_aa: CASSYRTSTDTQYF
clone_size: NA
d_call: NA
v_call: TRBV7-9
j_call: TRBJ2-3

cdr3_nt: TGTGCCAGCAGCTTTCGGGCAGGGGACTACAATGAGCAGTTCTTC
cdr3_aa: CASSFRAGDYNEQFF
clone_size: few
d_call: NA
v_call: TRBV7-2
j_call: TRBJ2-1

cdr3_nt: TGTGCCAGCAGTCCCGCGAGGGGGGGCACTGAAGCTTTCTTT
cdr3_aa: CASSPARGGTEAFF
clone_size: NA
d_call: NA
v_call: TRBV12-3/TRBV12-4
j_call: TRBJ1-1

cdr3_nt: TGTGCCAGCAGCATCAGGGCTGGGCAGGCAGATACGCAGTATTTT
cdr3_aa: CASSIRAGQADTQYF
clone_size: few
d_call: NA
v_call: TRBV9
j_call: TRBJ2-3

cdr3_nt: TGTGCCAGCAGCGCATACAGGGGGCTAGGCTACACCTTC
cdr3_aa: CASSAYRGLGYTF
clone_size: few
d_call: TRBD1
v_call: TRBV14
j_call: TRBJ1-2

cdr3_nt: TGCAGTGCTGAGGGACGGGCGTTCAATCAGCCCCAGCATTTT
cdr3_aa: CSAEGRAFNQPQHF
clone_size: many
d_call: NA
v_call: TRBV20-1
j_call: TRBJ1-5

cdr3_nt: TGTGCCAGCAGCTCACGTGGACAGGGGGCTGGGGAGACCCAGTACTTC
cdr3_aa: CASSSRGQGAGETQYF
clone_size: few
d_call: TRBD1
v_call: TRBV11-1
j_call: TRBJ2-5

cdr3_nt: TGTGCCAGCAGGGGTGGGAATGAGCAGTTCTTC
cdr3_aa: CASRGGNEQFF
clone_size: NA
d_call: NA
v_call: TRBV12-3/TRBV12-4
j_call: TRBJ2-1

cdr3_nt: TGTGCCAGCAGCGTGGGATCCCCCAGGGGGACCCCGACGGAAAATGAGCAGTTCTTC
cdr3_aa: CASSVGSPRGTPTENEQFF
clone_size: few
d_call: TRBD1
v_call: TRBV9
j_call: TRBJ2-1

cdr3_nt: TGTGCCACCCAGGCGGCCCGACCCGTGCGACAGTTCTTC
cdr3_aa: CATQAARPVRQFF
clone_size: NA
d_call: NA
v_call: TRBV28
j_call: TRBJ2-1

cdr3_nt: TGTGCCAGCAGGGATAGGGGGACCTCCTACAATGAGCAGTTCTTC
cdr3_aa: CASRDRGTSYNEQFF
clone_size: NA
d_call: NA
v_call: TRBV7-2
j_call: TRBJ2-1

cdr3_nt: TGTGCCAGCAGTTTCGCCGAGGTTTCCTACAATGAGCAGTTCTTC
cdr3_aa: CASSFAEVSYNEQFF
clone_size: NA
d_call: NA
v_call: TRBV12-3/TRBV12-4
j_call: TRBJ2-1

cdr3_nt: TGCGCCAGCAGGGACAGTACCACAGATACGCAGTATTTT
cdr3_aa: CASRDSTTDTQYF
clone_size: NA
d_call: NA
v_call: TRBV5-1
j_call: TRBJ2-3

cdr3_nt: TGTGCCAGCTCACCGACTACAGGCTCCTACGAGCAGTACTTC
cdr3_aa: CASSPTTGSYEQYF
clone_size: few
d_call: NA
v_call: TRBV18
j_call: TRBJ2-7

cdr3_nt: TGCAGTGCTAGTTTCCGGGCCGTGCCTTTTGAGCAGTACTTC
cdr3_aa: CSASFRAVPFEQYF
clone_size: few
d_call: NA
v_call: TRBV20-1
j_call: TRBJ2-7

cdr3_nt: TGTGCCAGCAGTTCGCAAGAGAGCTCCTACAATGAGCAGTTCTTC
cdr3_aa: CASSSQESSYNEQFF
clone_size: NA
d_call: NA
v_call: TRBV28
j_call: TRBJ2-1

cdr3_nt: TGTGCCAGCAGCTTAGATGAGACAGGTCCCGGGTGGGGCTACACCTTC
cdr3_aa: CASSLDETGPGWGYTF
clone_size: NA
d_call: NA
v_call: TRBV7-2
j_call: TRBJ1-2

cdr3_nt: TGCGCCAGCAGCCAAGATCTCCCCGGACAAGCCCAAGAGACCCAGTACTTC
cdr3_aa: CASSQDLPGQAQETQYF
clone_size: NA
d_call: NA
v_call: TRBV4-3
j_call: TRBJ2-5

cdr3_nt: TGTGCCAGCAGCCCCTTTGGGGGGCTCCTGGATAATGAGCAGTTCTTC
cdr3_aa: CASSPFGGLLDNEQFF
clone_size: few
d_call: NA
v_call: TRBV7-9
j_call: TRBJ2-1

cdr3_nt: TGTGCCAGCAGTCCCAGGGCAGGGGCAGGGGACATTCAGTACTTC
cdr3_aa: CASSPRAGAGDIQYF
clone_size: NA
d_call: NA
v_call: TRBV6-1
j_call: TRBJ2-4

cdr3_nt: TGCAGCGTTGAAGATCGAGGCAGTACCTTTGATGGCTACACCTTC
cdr3_aa: CSVEDRGSTFDGYTF
clone_size: NA
d_call: NA
v_call: TRBV29-1
j_call: TRBJ1-2

cdr3_nt: TGCGCCAGCAGCCCCCTTGACAAGAACACTGAAGCTTTCTTT
cdr3_aa: CASSPLDKNTEAFF
clone_size: many
d_call: NA
v_call: TRBV5-1
j_call: TRBJ1-1

cdr3_nt: TGTGCCAGCAGCCCGGGACCAGGTAGTAGATACGAGCAGTACTTC
cdr3_aa: CASSPGPGSRYEQYF
clone_size: NA
d_call: NA
v_call: TRBV7-9
j_call: TRBJ2-7

cdr3_nt: TGCGCCAGCAGCCAGCCGGCACCGGGAGAGACCCAGTACTTC
cdr3_aa: CASSQPAPGETQYF
clone_size: NA
d_call: NA
v_call: TRBV4-1
j_call: TRBJ2-5

cdr3_nt: TGTGCCAGCAGCCCGAGTATCGGGCGGGACAATCAGCCCCAGCATTTT
cdr3_aa: CASSPSIGRDNQPQHF
clone_size: few
d_call: NA
v_call: TRBV12-3/TRBV12-4
j_call: TRBJ1-5

cdr3_nt: TGTGCCACCAGTGATGTGTTAAGCGGGGGTACACAAGAGACCCAGTACTTC
cdr3_aa: CATSDVLSGGTQETQYF
clone_size: NA
d_call: TRBD2
v_call: TRBV24-1
j_call: TRBJ2-5

cdr3_nt: TGCAGTGCTAGAGAGGCGGGTCAGCCCCAGCATTTT
cdr3_aa: CSAREAGQPQHF
clone_size: NA
d_call: NA
v_call: TRBV20-1
j_call: TRBJ1-5

cdr3_nt: TGCAGCGTTGGATGGGCGAGCGGGGGGGCCGGGGAGCTGTTTTTT
cdr3_aa: CSVGWASGGAGELFF
clone_size: few
d_call: TRBD2
v_call: TRBV29-1
j_call: TRBJ2-2

cdr3_nt: TGCAGTGCTAGAGATATTATGCAGGGGAACACTGAAGCTTTCTTT
cdr3_aa: CSARDIMQGNTEAFF
clone_size: few
d_call: NA
v_call: TRBV20-1
j_call: TRBJ1-1

cdr3_nt: TGCGCCAGCAGCCTCCTTGGGGGTCGCGCTATCGGGGAGCTGTTTTTT
cdr3_aa: CASSLLGGRAIGELFF
clone_size: few
d_call: NA
v_call: TRBV4-3
j_call: TRBJ2-2

cdr3_nt: TGTGCCAGCAGCTTGGATGTCTACCAGGAGACAGATACGCAGTATTTT
cdr3_aa: CASSLDVYQETDTQYF
clone_size: NA
d_call: NA
v_call: TRBV5-6
j_call: TRBJ2-3

cdr3_nt: TGCAGTGCTAGACCTGGACAGGGGGCTGCCTATGGCTACACCTTC
cdr3_aa: CSARPGQGAAYGYTF
clone_size: many
d_call: TRBD1
v_call: TRBV20-1
j_call: TRBJ1-2

cdr3_nt: TGTGCCAGCAGCGAGGGACCTCCACCCTACAATGAGCAGTTCTTC
cdr3_aa: CASSEGPPPYNEQFF
clone_size: few
d_call: NA
v_call: TRBV5-6
j_call: TRBJ2-1